Shown below are 6 T cell receptor beta chains from a single sample sequenced in a study of radiation and T cells in renal cell carcinoma. Sample time point: blood 2 weeks post-SBRT. Treatment indicated: 15 Gy SBRT to primary tumor, nephrectomy 4 weeks later. The data were produced by immunoSEQ multiplex PCR, yet TCRdb's version contains in-frame clones alone and is incomplete. The table lists around 76,000 clones, roughly 87% of them singletons. Material: blood, obtained from a patient whose treatment included radiotherapy and nephrectomy. Receptor source: a man in his fifties or sixties with renal cell carcinoma.

The rearrangement joins TRBV10-2 to TRBJ1-4; 8 nucleotides match TRBD1. Trimming at V came to 0 bases and at J to 0 bases, leaving 0 bases not matched to a gene. The CDR3 totals 16 residues. Germline V gene data show CDR1 as WSHSY and CDR2 as SAAADI. The CDR3 bases are TGCGCCAGCAGTGAGTCGGGACAGGCAACTAATGAAAAACTGTTTTTT. Protein sequence: CASSESGQATNEKLFF.

This clone appeared a single time. The gene calls are TRBV11-1 and TRBJ2-5, with 7 bases aligning to TRBD1. The CDR3 is 14 amino acids. Losses at the gene ends were 5 bases for V and 4 bases for J; bases not matched to a gene: 7. The germline V gene encodes CDR1 SGHAT and CDR2 FQDESV (reference sequence). The DNA for the CDR3 is TGTGCCAGCAGCCGACAGGGAAGTAGAGAGACCCAGTACTTC. Protein sequence: CASSRQGSRETQYF.

The rearrangement uses TRBV5-1 and TRBJ2-2, with D perhaps assigned TRBD1 or TRBD2 (7 bases each). V was cut by 2 bases and J by 0 bases, with 11 bases left in between. This CDR3 has 16 residues. Germline V gene sequence: CDR1 SGHRS, CDR2 YFSETQ. CDR3 region: CASSFRGRANTGELFF. The CDR3 region has the DNA TGCGCCAGCAGCTTCAGGGGGAGGGCGAACACCGGGGAGCTGTTTTTT.

V usage is TRBV13 and J usage is TRBJ2-7; TRBD2 matches 7 bases. The V and J ends lost 5 bases and 6 bases, in that order; junction bases with no gene match: 13. Germline CDR1 and CDR2: PRHDT and FYEKMQ (reference sequence). The length of the CDR3 is 15 residues. CDR3 sequence reads: CASSGLGGYALEQYF. CDR3 coding DNA: TGTGCCAGCAGCGGCCTCGGGGGGTATGCTCTCGAGCAGTACTTC.

The chain combines TRBV14 with TRBJ2-3; 9 positions agree with TRBD2. Unmatched junction bases numbered 7, after V lost 5 bases and J lost 4 bases. The germline V gene has CDR1 SGHDN and CDR2 FVKESK. This CDR3 is 15 amino acids long. CDR3 coding DNA: TGTGCCAGCAGCGTAAGGGGACTAGCAGCAGATACGCAGTATTTT. It specifies CASSVRGLAADTQYF. The full variable domain, in which reference TRBV14 and TRBJ2-3 provide the parts outside the CDR3, is EAGVTQFPSHSVIEKGQTVTLRCDPISGHDNLYWYRRVMGKEIKFLLHFVKESKQDESGMPNNRFLAERTGGTYSTLKVQPAELEDSGVYFCASSVRGLAADTQYFGPGTRLTVL.

The chain joins TRBV5-6 to TRBJ1-3; D is perhaps TRBD1 (6 bases). The V and J ends lost 4 bases and 2 bases respectively, with 16 bases between them. In germline, CDR1 is SGHDT, CDR2 YYEEEE. This CDR3 comprises 16 residues. The CDR3 DNA reads TGTGCCAGCAGCAACCTGAACCGGGACACTGGAAACACCATATATTTT. This translates into CASSNLNRDTGNTIYF.